This T cell receptor (beta chain) derives from a study of identical twins. This CDR3 comprises 15 residues. Looked up from germline, CDR1 is SGHRS and CDR2 is YFSETQ. With 3 bases clipped from V and 4 bases from J, the junction kept 3 bases outside the gene matches. TCRdb itself ran the 5' RACE reads through MiXCR, one entry per CDR3 protein. The sample yields about 530,000 distinct CDR3 sequences, over 12% seen once. These data were also filed under a second study, of yellow fever vaccine responses in identical twins.

The sequence derives from a woman in her late teens or twenties in good health. Sequencing was done on a sample of CD4+ T cells sorted from blood. The chain is built from TRBV5-1 and TRBJ2-1; TRBD1 matches 11 bases. The CDR3 reads CASSWTGGRYNEQFF. The CDR3 nucleotides read TGCGCCAGCAGCTGGACAGGGGGCAGGTACAATGAGCAGTTCTTC.